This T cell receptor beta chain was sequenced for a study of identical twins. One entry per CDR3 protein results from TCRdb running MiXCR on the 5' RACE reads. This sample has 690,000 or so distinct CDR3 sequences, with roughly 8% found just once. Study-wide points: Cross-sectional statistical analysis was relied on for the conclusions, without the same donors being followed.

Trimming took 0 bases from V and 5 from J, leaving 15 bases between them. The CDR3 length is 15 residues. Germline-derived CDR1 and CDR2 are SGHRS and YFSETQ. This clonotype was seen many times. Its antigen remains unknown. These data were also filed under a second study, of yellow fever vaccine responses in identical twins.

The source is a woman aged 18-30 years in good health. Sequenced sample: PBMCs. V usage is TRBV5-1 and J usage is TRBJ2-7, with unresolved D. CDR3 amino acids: CASSLEASSENEQYF. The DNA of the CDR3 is TGCGCCAGCAGCTTGGAAGCGAGCTCGGAGAACGAGCAGTACTTC.